Below, 29 T cell receptor beta chains from the same sample are listed, as sequenced in a study of blood T cell repertoires in COVID-19. Only in-frame clones appear in the TCRdb table, and some are missing; sequencing was by immunoSEQ multiplex PCR. The sample shows more than 110,000 clones, about three quarters of them seen only once. The sequenced sample was peripheral blood. These receptor sequences come from a woman older than 75 with active or convalescent COVID-19.

This clone was picked up a small number of times. The chain couples TRBV7-2 to TRBJ2-1, with TRBD1 matching 10 bases. CDR3 size: 15 residues. V shed 7 bases and J 6 bases; nucleotides not matched to a gene: 9. CDR1 and CDR2 from the germline V gene are SGHTA and FQGNSA. CDR3 region: CASTGGQGPINEQFF. The CDR3, as DNA: TGTGCCAGCACGGGGGGACAGGGGCCGATCAATGAGCAGTTCTTC.

The chain joins TRBV30 to TRBJ2-7; TRBD1 agrees at 7 bases. CDR1 and CDR2 (germline): GTSNPN, SVGIG (reference sequence). V lost 4 bases and J lost 7; bases outside the gene matches: 10. CDR3 size: 13 residues. The CDR3 sequence: CAWNRGLVLEQYF. CDR3 sequence (DNA): TGTGCCTGGAACAGGGGCTTGGTGTTAGAGCAGTACTTC.

The chain links TRBV18 to TRBJ2-2; 7 nucleotides line up with TRBD1. V lost 3 bases, J lost 4 bases, and 5 bases stayed unmatched. This CDR3 comprises 15 residues. Per the germline V gene, CDR1 is KGHSH and CDR2 is LQKENI. The CDR3 region is CASSPGQVRTGELFF. CDR3 sequence (DNA): TGTGCCAGCTCACCCGGACAGGTTCGCACCGGGGAGCTGTTTTTT.

This chain links TRBV3-1 (or the pseudogene TRBV3-2) with TRBJ1-4, with TRBD1 matching over 10 bases. V lost 3 bases, J lost 12 bases, and 4 bases stayed unmatched. CDR3 length: 13 residues. CDR1 is LGHDT, CDR2 YNNKEL, per germline (reference sequence). This CDR3 reads CASSHRDRGELFF. For the CDR3, the DNA is TGTGCCAGCAGCCATAGGGACAGGGGAGAACTGTTTTTT.

V is TRBV28 and J is TRBJ1-4, with TRBD1 as a possible D gene (6 bases). The CDR3 is 17 amino acids. CDR1 MDHEN and CDR2 SYDVKM come from the germline V gene. V was pared by 2 bases and J by 2 bases, with 15 bases between. CDR3 coding DNA: TGTGCCAGCAGTTTAGGGGGCCCCGGGGGGACTAATGAAAAACTGTTTTTT. Its translation: CASSLGGPGGTNEKLFF. Supplemented by reference TRBV28 and TRBJ1-4, the full variable domain reads DVKVTQSSRYLVKRTGEKVFLECVQDMDHENMFWYRQDPGLGLRLIYFSYDVKMKEKGDIPEGYSVSREKKERFSLILESASTNQTSMYLCASSLGGPGGTNEKLFFGSGTQLSVL.

The gene calls are TRBV5-4 and TRBJ2-1; D unresolved. Germline CDR1 is SGHNT and CDR2 is YYREEE (reference sequence). The CDR3 is 14 residues long. V was clipped by 0 bases and J by 0 bases, with 4 bases between them. CDR3 nucleotide sequence: TGTGCCAGCAGCTTGGGGAGCTCCTACAATGAGCAGTTCTTC. Its protein is CASSLGSSYNEQFF.

This sequence joins TRBV6-6 and TRBJ1-4, with 9 nucleotides matching TRBD1. Germline values: CDR1 MNHNY, CDR2 SVGAGI (reference sequence). V dropped 4 bases and J dropped 5; count of bases not matched to a gene: 2. This CDR3 is 14 amino acids long. CDR3 amino acids: CASSWTGENEKLFF. Here the CDR3 DNA reads TGTGCCAGCAGTTGGACAGGGGAAAATGAAAAACTGTTTTTT.

V usage is TRBV14 and J usage is TRBJ1-4, with TRBD1 matching 9 bases. The CDR3 loop spans 20 amino acids. CDR1 and CDR2 (germline): SGHDN, FVKESK. Trimming removed 0 bases from V and 0 bases from J; junction bases left unmatched: 11. CDR3 bases: TGTGCCAGCAGCCAAGAAATTGGTGGACAGGGGATTGCAACTAATGAAAAACTGTTTTTT. Translation gives CASSQEIGGQGIATNEKLFF.

The rearrangement uses TRBV30 and TRBJ1-5; D possibly corresponds to TRBD1 (6 bases). V was pared by 3 bases and J by 3 bases, with 9 bases between. The CDR3 has 13 residues. In germline, CDR1 is GTSNPN, CDR2 SVGIG (reference sequence). The DNA for the CDR3 is TGTGCCTGGAGCAGGGGCGACAATCAGCCCCAGCATTTT. Its protein product is CAWSRGDNQPQHF.

The chain carries TRBV28 and TRBJ2-5; 10 bases map to TRBD2. CDR3 length: 15 amino acids. Germline CDR1 and CDR2: MDHEN and SYDVKM. V shed 4 bases and J 2 bases; nucleotides not matched to a gene: 4. The CDR3 coding sequence is TGTGCCAGCAGTTCGGTAGCGGGGGGACAAGAGACCCAGTACTTC. This translates into CASSSVAGGQETQYF.

V gene TRBV28 combines with J gene TRBJ1-6; D possibly corresponds to TRBD1 (5 bases). The germline CDR1 and CDR2 sequences are MDHEN and SYDVKM. CDR3 length: 15 amino acids. V lost 1 base to trimming and J lost 7 bases, with 11 bases between them. DNA of the CDR3: TGTGCCAGCAGTTTATTGAGACAGACAAATTCACCCCTCCACTTT. Residues: CASSLLRQTNSPLHF.

J is TRBJ2-1 and V is TRBV7-6; maybe TRBD1 (5 bases). This CDR3 has 14 residues. Germline assignment: CDR1 SGHVS and CDR2 FNYEAQ. V lost 2 bases, J lost 3 bases, and 8 bases lay in between. Here the CDR3 reads CASSLRDSYNEQFF. DNA of the CDR3: TGTGCCAGCAGCTTACGCGACAGCTACAATGAGCAGTTCTTC.

The V and J genes are TRBV5-1 and TRBJ2-1; perhaps TRBD1 as D (5 bases). The CDR3 has 13 residues. V was shortened by 5 bases and J by 4 bases, with 10 bases between the two germline ends. From germline, CDR1 is SGHRS and CDR2 YFSETQ. CDR3 DNA sequence: TGCGCCAGCAGGACGACAGAGTACAATGAGCAGTTCTTC. Amino acid sequence: CASRTTEYNEQFF.

This clone is a singleton in its sample. This chain joins TRBV5-1 and TRBJ2-5; 8 nucleotides align to TRBD2. The CDR3 is made up of 15 amino acids. The germline gives CDR1 SGHRS, CDR2 YFSETQ. Trimming at V came to 4 bases and at J to 5 bases, leaving 10 bases not matched to a gene. The CDR3 DNA sequence: TGCGCCAGCAGCCCGCAAGGACTAGCCGGGGAGACCCAGTACTTC. Amino acid sequence: CASSPQGLAGETQYF.

The J gene is TRBJ2-5, the V gene TRBV28, with TRBD2 identical over 8 bases. Germline V CDR1 and CDR2: MDHEN, SYDVKM. This CDR3 contains 16 residues. Trimming removed 5 bases from V and 5 bases from J; junction bases left unmatched: 13. CDR3 nucleotide sequence: TGTGCCAGCAGTCTCTATCCCGTCGGGGGGGTGGAGACCCAGTACTTC. Residues: CASSLYPVGGVETQYF.

The count of this clone is one. J is TRBJ1-2 and V is TRBV19, with 7 bases fitting TRBD1. V trimming: 6 bases; J trimming: 7 bases; junction bases outside the gene matches: 17. The germline V gene encodes CDR1 LNHDA and CDR2 SQIVND (reference sequence). The CDR3 totals 16 residues. CDR3 amino acids: CASRAPDRVFLAGYTF. CDR3 nucleotides: TGTGCCAGTAGAGCCCCAGACAGGGTTTTTCTCGCTGGCTACACCTTC. Full variable domain (missing parts from reference TRBV19 and TRBJ1-2): DGGITQSPKYLFRKEGQNVTLSCEQNLNHDAMYWYRQDPGQGLRLIYYSQIVNDFQKGDIAEGYSVSREKKESFPLTVTSAQKNPTAFYLCASRAPDRVFLAGYTFGSGTRLTVV.

V gene TRBV14 combines with J gene TRBJ1-5; the D gene is possibly TRBD1 (5 bases). This CDR3 has 13 amino acids. The germline V gene has CDR1 SGHDN and CDR2 FVKESK. Trimming pared 0 bases from V and 9 bases from J, leaving 9 bases between. The CDR3: CASSQDLGGPQHF. In nucleotides, the CDR3 is TGTGCCAGCAGCCAAGATTTGGGGGGGCCCCAGCATTTT.

The J gene is TRBJ1-1, the V gene TRBV7-2; no definite D call. The CDR3 runs to 16 residues. CDR1 and CDR2 (germline): SGHTA, FQGNSA. The germline V and J ends were trimmed by 5 bases and 1 base, with 17 bases remaining between them. The CDR3 nucleotides are TGTGCCAGCAGCCCGCCCGAGTTGACAAGGAACACTGAAGCTTTCTTT. Protein sequence: CASSPPELTRNTEAFF.

The chain has TRBV5-8 and TRBJ1-5, with a possible D match to TRBD1 (6 bases). CDR1 SGHTS and CDR2 YDEGEE come from the germline V gene. The CDR3 sequence is 15 residues long. Trimming shortened V by 5 bases and J by 4 bases, and 16 bases separated the two germline ends. CDR3 sequence reads: CASSLGRGSNQPQHF. The CDR3, as DNA: TGTGCCAGCAGTCTTGGCAGGGGATCAAATCAGCCCCAGCATTTT.

This chain connects TRBV5-8 to TRBJ1-1; 9 bases are shared with TRBD1. Germline CDR1 is SGHTS and CDR2 is YDEGEE. J lost 5 bases, V lost 3 bases, and 14 bases had no gene match. The CDR3 is 17 residues long. CDR3 amino acids: CASSSGVRQGGGTEAFF. The DNA for the CDR3 is TGTGCCAGCAGCTCGGGAGTGCGACAGGGGGGAGGGACTGAAGCTTTCTTT.

This chain uses TRBV5-1 with TRBJ2-5; 7 bases match TRBD2. Per germline, CDR1 SGHRS and CDR2 YFSETQ. With 0 bases clipped from V and 5 bases from J, the junction kept 4 bases outside the gene matches. This CDR3 has 14 residues. In DNA, the CDR3 is TGCGCCAGCAGCTTGGCGGGGGGAATGGAGACCCAGTACTTC. Protein: CASSLAGGMETQYF.

The genes are TRBV19 and TRBJ1-3; 9 nucleotides line up with TRBD1. This CDR3 is 20 amino acids long. Per the germline V gene, CDR1 is LNHDA and CDR2 is SQIVND (reference sequence). V dropped 4 bases and J dropped 2; count of bases not matched to a gene: 18. The CDR3 here is CASSNHKPGTGMSPGNTIYF. Written as DNA, the CDR3 is TGTGCCAGTAGTAACCACAAACCCGGGACAGGGATGAGCCCTGGAAACACCATATATTTT.

This sequence joins TRBV7-2 and TRBJ1-1; 8 bases map to TRBD1. This CDR3 region has 14 residues. The V and J ends lost 5 bases and 6 bases, in that order; junction bases with no gene match: 8. In germline, CDR1 is SGHTA, CDR2 FQGNSA. The chain's CDR3 is CASSTDRGVAEAFF. DNA for the CDR3: TGTGCCAGCAGCACCGACAGGGGCGTCGCTGAAGCTTTCTTT.

This rearrangement joins TRBV24-1 to TRBJ2-6; a weak D match, TRBD1 (6 bases). Germline V CDR1 and CDR2: KGHDR, SFDVKD. CDR3 length: 17 amino acids. The V gene lost 5 bases and the J gene lost 4 bases, with 17 bases spanning the gap. The CDR3: CATSGSGAPLGANVLTF. CDR3 coding DNA: TGTGCCACCAGTGGCTCAGGGGCTCCGCTCGGGGCCAACGTCCTGACTTTC.

The chain links TRBV7-2 to TRBJ1-6; 7 nucleotides align to TRBD1. The CDR3 length is 13 residues. CDR1 is SGHTA and CDR2 is FQGNSA in the germline V gene. J lost 10 bases, V lost 5 bases, and 5 bases had no gene match. CDR3 region: CASSNGQDSPLHF. CDR3 bases: TGTGCCAGCAGCAATGGACAGGACTCACCCCTCCACTTT.

A few counts support this clone. The chain is built from TRBV12-3 or TRBV12-4 and TRBJ1-2, with D possibly matching TRBD1 (6 bases). The V gene lost 4 bases and the J gene lost 2 bases, with 8 bases spanning the gap. CDR3 size: 13 residues. The CDR3 here is CASSSQGNYGYTF. The CDR3 coding sequence is TGTGCCAGCAGTTCTCAGGGGAACTATGGCTACACCTTC.

In its sample, this clone was seen a few times. The genes are TRBV19 and TRBJ1-2; 9 bases are shared with TRBD1. From germline, CDR1 is LNHDA and CDR2 SQIVND (reference sequence). The CDR3 length is 15 residues. V was pared by 3 bases and J by 4 bases, with 6 bases of the junction left unmatched. The CDR3 loop is CASSIQGTGFYGYTF. The CDR3 DNA sequence: TGTGCCAGTAGTATTCAGGGGACAGGGTTCTATGGCTACACCTTC.

The chain employs TRBV15 and TRBJ2-1; D not certain. There are 12 residues in the CDR3. Germline V CDR1 and CDR2: LNHNV, YYDKDF (reference sequence). Trimming took 1 base from V and 9 from J, leaving 7 bases between them. The CDR3 here is CATSRVFSEQFF. CDR3 sequence (DNA): TGTGCCACCAGCAGAGTATTTTCTGAGCAGTTCTTC.

This chain connects TRBV19 to TRBJ1-1; 8 bases align to TRBD1. With 3 bases clipped from V and 6 bases from J, the junction kept 3 bases outside the gene matches. Germline V gene lookup returns CDR1 LNHDA and CDR2 SQIVND (reference sequence). This CDR3 region has 13 residues. The CDR3 nucleotides are TGTGCCAGTAGTATGCAGGGGGCTTCTGAAGCTTTCTTT. This codes for CASSMQGASEAFF.